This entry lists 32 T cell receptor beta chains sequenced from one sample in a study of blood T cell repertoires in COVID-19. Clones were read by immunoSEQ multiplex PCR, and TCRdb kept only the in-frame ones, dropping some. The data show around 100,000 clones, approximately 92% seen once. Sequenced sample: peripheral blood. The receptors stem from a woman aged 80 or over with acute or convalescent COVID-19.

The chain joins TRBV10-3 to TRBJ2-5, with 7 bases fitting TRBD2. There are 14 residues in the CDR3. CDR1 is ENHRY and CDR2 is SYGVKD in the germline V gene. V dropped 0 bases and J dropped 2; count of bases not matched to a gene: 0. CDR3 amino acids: CAISESGGQETQYF. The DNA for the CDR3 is TGTGCCATCAGTGAGTCGGGGGGGCAAGAGACCCAGTACTTC.

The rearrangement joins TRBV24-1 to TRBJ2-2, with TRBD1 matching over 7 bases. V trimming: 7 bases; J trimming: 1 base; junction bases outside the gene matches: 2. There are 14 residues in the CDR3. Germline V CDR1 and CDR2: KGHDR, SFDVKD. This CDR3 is CATRGTENTGELFF. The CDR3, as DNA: TGTGCCACCAGGGGGACAGAGAACACCGGGGAGCTGTTTTTT.

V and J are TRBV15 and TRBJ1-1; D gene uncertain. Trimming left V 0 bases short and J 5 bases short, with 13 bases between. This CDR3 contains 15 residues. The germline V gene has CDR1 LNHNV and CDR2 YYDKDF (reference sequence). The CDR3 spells CATSREAGVGTEAFF. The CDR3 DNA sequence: TGTGCCACCAGCAGAGAGGCGGGAGTAGGGACTGAAGCTTTCTTT.

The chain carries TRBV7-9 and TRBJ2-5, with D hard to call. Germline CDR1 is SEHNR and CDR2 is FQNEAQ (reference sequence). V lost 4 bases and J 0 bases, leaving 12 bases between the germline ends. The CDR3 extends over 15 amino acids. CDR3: CASSSRRGYQETQYF. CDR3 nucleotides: TGTGCCAGCAGCTCCCGTCGAGGTTACCAAGAGACCCAGTACTTC.

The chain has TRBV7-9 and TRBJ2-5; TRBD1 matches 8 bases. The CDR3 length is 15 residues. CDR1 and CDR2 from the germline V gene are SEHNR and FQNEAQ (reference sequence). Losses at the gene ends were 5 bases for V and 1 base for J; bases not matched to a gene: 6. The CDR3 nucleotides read TGTGCCAGCAGCCTCCCGACAGGGGCCCAAGAGACCCAGTACTTC. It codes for CASSLPTGAQETQYF. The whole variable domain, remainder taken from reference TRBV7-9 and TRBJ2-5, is DTGVSQNPRHKITKRGQNVTFRCDPISEHNRLYWYRQTLGQGPEFLTYFQNEAQLEKSRLLSDRFSAERPKGSFSTLEIQRTEQGDSAMYLCASSLPTGAQETQYFGPGTRLLVL.

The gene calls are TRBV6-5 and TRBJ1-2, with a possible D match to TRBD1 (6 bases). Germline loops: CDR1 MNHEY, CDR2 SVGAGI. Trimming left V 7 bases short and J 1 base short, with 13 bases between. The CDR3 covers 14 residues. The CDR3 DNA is TGTGCCAGCACACCAGGGGCGGATAACTATGGCTACACCTTC. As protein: CASTPGADNYGYTF.

CDR3 DNA: TGCGCCAGCAGCTTGGCGGGGGGAGGATACAATGAGCAGTTCTTC. Amino acid sequence: CASSLAGGGYNEQFF. This chain joins TRBV5-1 and TRBJ2-1; 7 bases match TRBD2. The germline V gene has CDR1 SGHRS and CDR2 YFSETQ. The V segment lost 0 bases and the J segment 4 bases; nucleotides outside the gene matches: 4. The CDR3 is made up of 15 amino acids.

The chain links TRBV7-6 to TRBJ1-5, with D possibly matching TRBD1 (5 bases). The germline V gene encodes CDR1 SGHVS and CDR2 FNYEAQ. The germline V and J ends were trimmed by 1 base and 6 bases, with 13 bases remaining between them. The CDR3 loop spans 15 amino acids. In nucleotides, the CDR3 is TGTGCCAGCAGCTTAGAACAGGAGTTCGCTCAGCCCCAGCATTTT. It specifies CASSLEQEFAQPQHF.

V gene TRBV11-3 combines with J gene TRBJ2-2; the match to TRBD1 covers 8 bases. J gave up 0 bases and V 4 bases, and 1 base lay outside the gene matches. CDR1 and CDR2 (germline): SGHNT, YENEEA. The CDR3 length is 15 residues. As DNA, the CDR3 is TGTGCCAGCAGCTCGGGACAGGCGAACACCGGGGAGCTGTTTTTT. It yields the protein CASSSGQANTGELFF. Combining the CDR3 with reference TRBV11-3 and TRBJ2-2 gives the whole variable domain EAGVVQSPRYKIIEKKQPVAFWCNPISGHNTLYWYLQNLGQGPELLIRYENEEAVDDSQLPKDRFSAERLKGVDSTLKIQPAELGDSAVYLCASSSGQANTGELFFGEGSRLTVL.

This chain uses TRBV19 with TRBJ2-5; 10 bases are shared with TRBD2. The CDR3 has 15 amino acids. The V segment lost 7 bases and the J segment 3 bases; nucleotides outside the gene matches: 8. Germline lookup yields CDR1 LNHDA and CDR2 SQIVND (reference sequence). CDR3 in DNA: TGTGCCAGTACCCATACCGGGACTAGCGAAGAGACCCAGTACTTC. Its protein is CASTHTGTSEETQYF.

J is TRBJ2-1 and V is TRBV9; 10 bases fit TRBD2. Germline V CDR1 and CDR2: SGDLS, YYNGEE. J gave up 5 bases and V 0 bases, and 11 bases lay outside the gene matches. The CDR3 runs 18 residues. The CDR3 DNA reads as TGTGCCAGCAGCGTAGGGCTAGCGGGGGCCCCCGGCAACAATGAGCAGTTCTTC. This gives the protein CASSVGLAGAPGNNEQFF.

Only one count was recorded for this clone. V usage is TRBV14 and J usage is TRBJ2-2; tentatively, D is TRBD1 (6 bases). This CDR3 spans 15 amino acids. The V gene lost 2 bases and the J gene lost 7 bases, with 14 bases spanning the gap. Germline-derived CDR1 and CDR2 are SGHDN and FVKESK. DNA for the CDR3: TGTGCCAGCAGCCAAAGGGGGTTCTTTGTCGGGGAGCTGTTTTTT. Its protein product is CASSQRGFFVGELFF.

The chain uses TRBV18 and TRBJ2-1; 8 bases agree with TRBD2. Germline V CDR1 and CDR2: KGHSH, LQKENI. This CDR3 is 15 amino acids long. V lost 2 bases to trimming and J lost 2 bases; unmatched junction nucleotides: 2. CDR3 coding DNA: TGTGCCAGCTCACCAGCGGGGGGCGCCTACAATGAGCAGTTCTTC. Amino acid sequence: CASSPAGGAYNEQFF.

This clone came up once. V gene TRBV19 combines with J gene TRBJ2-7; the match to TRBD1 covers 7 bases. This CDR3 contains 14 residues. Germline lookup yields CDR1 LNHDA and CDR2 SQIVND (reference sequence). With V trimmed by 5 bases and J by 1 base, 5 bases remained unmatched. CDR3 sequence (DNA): TGTGCCAGTAGTCAACAGGGGCTTTCCTACGAGCAGTACTTC. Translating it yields CASSQQGLSYEQYF.

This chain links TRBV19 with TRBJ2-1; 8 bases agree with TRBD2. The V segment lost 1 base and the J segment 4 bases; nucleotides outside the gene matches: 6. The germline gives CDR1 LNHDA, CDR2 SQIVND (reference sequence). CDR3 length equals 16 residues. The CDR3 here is CASSIVKSGGYNEQFF. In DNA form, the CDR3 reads TGTGCCAGTAGTATAGTTAAAAGCGGGGGATACAATGAGCAGTTCTTC.

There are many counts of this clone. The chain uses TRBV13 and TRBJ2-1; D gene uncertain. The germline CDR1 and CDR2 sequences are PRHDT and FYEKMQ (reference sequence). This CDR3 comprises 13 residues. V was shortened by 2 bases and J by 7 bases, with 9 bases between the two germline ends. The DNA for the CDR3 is TGTGCCAGCAGCTTATGGCAGGCAAATGAGCAGTTCTTC. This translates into CASSLWQANEQFF.

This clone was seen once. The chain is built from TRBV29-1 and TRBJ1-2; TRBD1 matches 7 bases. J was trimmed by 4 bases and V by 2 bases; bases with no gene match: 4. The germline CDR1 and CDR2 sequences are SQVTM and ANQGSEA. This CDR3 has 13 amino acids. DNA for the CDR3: TGCAGCGTTGAAACGCCAGGGGGCTATGGCTACACCTTC. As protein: CSVETPGGYGYTF.

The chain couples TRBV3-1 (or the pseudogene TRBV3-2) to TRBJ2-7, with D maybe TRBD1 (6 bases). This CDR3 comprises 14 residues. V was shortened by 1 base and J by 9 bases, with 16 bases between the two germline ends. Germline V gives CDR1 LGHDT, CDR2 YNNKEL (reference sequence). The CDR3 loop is CASSQVPGAKGQYF. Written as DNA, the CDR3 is TGTGCCAGCAGCCAAGTCCCAGGGGCCAAGGGGCAGTACTTC.

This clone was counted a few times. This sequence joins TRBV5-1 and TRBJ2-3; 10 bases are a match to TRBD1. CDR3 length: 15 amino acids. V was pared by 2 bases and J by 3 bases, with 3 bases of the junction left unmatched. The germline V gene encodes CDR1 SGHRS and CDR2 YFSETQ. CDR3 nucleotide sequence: TGCGCCAGCAGCTTTCAGGGACAGGGGACAGATACGCAGTATTTT. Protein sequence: CASSFQGQGTDTQYF. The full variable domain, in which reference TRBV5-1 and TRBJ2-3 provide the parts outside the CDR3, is KAGVTQTPRYLIKTRGQQVTLSCSPISGHRSVSWYQQTPGQGLQFLFEYFSETQRNKGNFPGRFSGRQFSNSRSEMNVSTLELGDSALYLCASSFQGQGTDTQYFGPGTRLTVL.

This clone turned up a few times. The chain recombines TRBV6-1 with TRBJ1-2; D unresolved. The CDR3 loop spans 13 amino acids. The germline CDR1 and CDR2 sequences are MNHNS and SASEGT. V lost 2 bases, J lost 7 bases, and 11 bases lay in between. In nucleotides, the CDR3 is TGTGCCAGCAGTGAAAGGTTGGGAGCTGGCTACACCTTC. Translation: CASSERLGAGYTF.

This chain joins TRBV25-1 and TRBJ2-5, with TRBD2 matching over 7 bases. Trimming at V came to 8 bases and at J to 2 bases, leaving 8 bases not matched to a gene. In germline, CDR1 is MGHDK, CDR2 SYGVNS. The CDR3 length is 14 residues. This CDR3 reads CASGIYGGQETQYF. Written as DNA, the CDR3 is TGTGCCAGCGGGATTTACGGGGGGCAAGAGACCCAGTACTTC.

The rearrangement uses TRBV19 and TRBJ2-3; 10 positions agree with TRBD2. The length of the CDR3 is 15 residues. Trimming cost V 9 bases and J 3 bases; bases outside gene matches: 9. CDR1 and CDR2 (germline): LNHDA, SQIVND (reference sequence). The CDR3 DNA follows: TGTGCCAGCAGCACAGCGGGGGGGCCAACAGATACGCAGTATTTT. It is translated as CASSTAGGPTDTQYF. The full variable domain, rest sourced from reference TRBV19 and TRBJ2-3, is DGGITQSPKYLFRKEGQNVTLSCEQNLNHDAMYWYRQDPGQGLRLIYYSQIVNDFQKGDIAEGYSVSREKKESFPLTVTSAQKNPTAFYLCASSTAGGPTDTQYFGPGTRLTVL.

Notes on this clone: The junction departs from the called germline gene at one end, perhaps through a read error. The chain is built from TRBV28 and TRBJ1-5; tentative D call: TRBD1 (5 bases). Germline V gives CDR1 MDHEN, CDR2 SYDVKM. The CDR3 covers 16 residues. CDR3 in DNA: TGTGCCAACAGTTTTTTATCCCTCAGGGTGGGTCAGCCCCAGCATTTT. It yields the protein CANSFLSLRVGQPQHF.

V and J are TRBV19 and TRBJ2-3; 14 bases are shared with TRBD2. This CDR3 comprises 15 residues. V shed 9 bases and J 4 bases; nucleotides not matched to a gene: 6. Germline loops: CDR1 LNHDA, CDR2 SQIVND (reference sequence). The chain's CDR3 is CASSGTSGGSDTQYF. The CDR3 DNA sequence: TGTGCCAGCTCAGGGACTAGCGGGGGTTCAGATACGCAGTATTTT.

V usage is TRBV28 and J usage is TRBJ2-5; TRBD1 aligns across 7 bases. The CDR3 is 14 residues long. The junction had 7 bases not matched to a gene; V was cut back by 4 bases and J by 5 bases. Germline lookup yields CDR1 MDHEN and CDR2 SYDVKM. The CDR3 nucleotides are TGTGCCAGCAGTTCCTTGGGACAGACGGAGACCCAGTACTTC. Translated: CASSSLGQTETQYF.

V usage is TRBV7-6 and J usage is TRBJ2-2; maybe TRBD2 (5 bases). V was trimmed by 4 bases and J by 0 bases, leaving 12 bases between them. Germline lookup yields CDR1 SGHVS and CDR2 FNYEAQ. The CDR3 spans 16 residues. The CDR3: CASSSWTGSNTGELFF. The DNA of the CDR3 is TGTGCCAGCAGCTCATGGACTGGTTCGAACACCGGGGAGCTGTTTTTT.

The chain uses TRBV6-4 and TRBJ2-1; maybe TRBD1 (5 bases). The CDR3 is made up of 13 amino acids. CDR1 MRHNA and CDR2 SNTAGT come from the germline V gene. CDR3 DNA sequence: TGTGCGACCAGTTATACAGGCTCCAATGAGCAGTTCTTC. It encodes CATSYTGSNEQFF.

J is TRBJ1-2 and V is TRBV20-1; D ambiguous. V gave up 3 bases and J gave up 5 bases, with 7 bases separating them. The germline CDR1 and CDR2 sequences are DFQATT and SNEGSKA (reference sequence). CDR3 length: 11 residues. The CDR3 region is CSASPGYGYTF. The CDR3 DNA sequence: TGCAGTGCTAGCCCCGGGTATGGCTACACCTTC.

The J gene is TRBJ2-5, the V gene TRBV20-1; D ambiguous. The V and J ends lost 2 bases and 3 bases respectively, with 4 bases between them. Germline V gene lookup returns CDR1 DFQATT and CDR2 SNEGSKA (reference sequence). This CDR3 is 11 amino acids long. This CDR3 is CSARQEETQYF. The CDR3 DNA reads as TGCAGTGCTAGACAGGAAGAGACCCAGTACTTC.

In DNA, the CDR3 is TGCGCCAGCAGCCGGGGGGGCAAACCGGAGACCGGGGAGCTGTTTTTT. This codes for CASSRGGKPETGELFF. The chain uses TRBV5-1 and TRBJ2-2; 8 nucleotides align to TRBD2. Germline CDR1 is SGHRS and CDR2 is YFSETQ. Trimming removed 4 bases from V and 5 bases from J; junction bases left unmatched: 10. CDR3 length: 16 amino acids. The full variable domain, rest sourced from reference TRBV5-1 and TRBJ2-2, is KAGVTQTPRYLIKTRGQQVTLSCSPISGHRSVSWYQQTPGQGLQFLFEYFSETQRNKGNFPGRFSGRQFSNSRSEMNVSTLELGDSALYLCASSRGGKPETGELFFGEGSRLTVL.

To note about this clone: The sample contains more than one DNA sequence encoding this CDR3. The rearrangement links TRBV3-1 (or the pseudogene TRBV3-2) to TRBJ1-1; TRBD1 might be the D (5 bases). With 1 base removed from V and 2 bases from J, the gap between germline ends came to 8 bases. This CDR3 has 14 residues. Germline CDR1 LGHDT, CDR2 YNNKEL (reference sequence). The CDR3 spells CASSQGQLNTEAFF. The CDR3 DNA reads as TGTGCCAGCAGCCAAGGACAGTTAAACACTGAAGCTTTCTTT.

Here the CDR3 reads CAWRGRMVGTDTQYF. The CDR3, as DNA: TGTGCCTGGAGGGGGAGGATGGTCGGCACAGATACGCAGTATTTT. The chain uses TRBV30 and TRBJ2-3; a possible D gene is TRBD2 (6 bases). Germline CDR1 and CDR2: GTSNPN and SVGIG (reference sequence). The length of the CDR3 is 15 residues. V lost 3 bases, J lost 1 base, and 14 bases lay in between.